This entry is about one T cell receptor (beta chain). Original methodology: The assay estimated nucleated cells by amplifying reference gene primers. Produced via immunoSEQ multiplex PCR; TCRdb's table is partial and in-frame only. V, J and clone size reflect that table, while D and trimming were determined from the DNA. Among just over 300,000 clones listed, roughly nine tenths were seen once. J gave up 8 bases and V 5 bases, and 8 bases lay outside the gene matches. Germline CDR1 MDHEN, CDR2 SYDVKM. The CDR3 consists of 16 residues. The data derive from a study of blood T cell repertoires in COVID-19. Study information: Samples taken during acute and convalescent COVID-19 were collected in the United States, Italy and Spain. In each case, the material was cDNA or gDNA derived from T cells, B-cell-depleted T cells, or PBMCs.

Seattle patients were enrolled during active infection and followed longitudinally. The sample consisted of peripheral blood. This chain joins TRBV28 and TRBJ2-2, with 13 bases identical to TRBD2. The receptor was derived from a woman aged 30 to 39 with COVID-19, enrolled during active disease. The CDR3 loop reads CASSPRLAGGQGELFF. The CDR3 DNA follows: TGTGCCAGCAGTCCTAGACTAGCGGGGGGCCAAGGGGAGCTGTTTTTT.